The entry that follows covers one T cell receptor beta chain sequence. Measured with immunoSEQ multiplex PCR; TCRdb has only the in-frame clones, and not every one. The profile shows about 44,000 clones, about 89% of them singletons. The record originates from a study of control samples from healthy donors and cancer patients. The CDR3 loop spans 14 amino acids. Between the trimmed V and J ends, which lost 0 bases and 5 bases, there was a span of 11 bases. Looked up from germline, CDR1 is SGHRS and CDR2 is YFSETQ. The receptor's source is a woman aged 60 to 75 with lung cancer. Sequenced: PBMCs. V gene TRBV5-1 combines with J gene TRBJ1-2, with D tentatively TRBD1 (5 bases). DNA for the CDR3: TGCGCCAGCAGCTTGGCCGGAGGGGAATATGGCTACACCTTC. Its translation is CASSLAGGEYGYTF.